This T cell receptor beta chain was sequenced for a study of human T cells and chemical hapten exposure. Whole-study context: While the approximately 22-week study was under way, patients received diphenylcyclopropenone on the scalp every week. Broader study findings: TCRs above 1 in 1000 frequency stayed constant with DPC sensitization. Compared with pre-sensitization or healthy control sets, expanded TCRs clustered more.

A remark on this clonotype: What it binds is not known.

Time point in this sample: patch test 3, about 24 weeks after DPC sensitization. Treatment here: therapeutic diphenylcyclopropenone sensitization with weekly scalp DPC. TCRdb re-called the RACE reads through MiXCR, storing one row per CDR3 protein. In the table there are about 190,000 distinct CDR3 sequences, about 22% of which are singletons. Trimming cost V 1 base and J 0 bases; bases outside gene matches: 2. Germline-derived CDR1 and CDR2 are DFQATT and SNEGSKA (reference sequence). The CDR3 loop spans 14 amino acids. The source material was whole blood, sampled in connection with sensitization to the hapten diphenylcyclopropenone (DPC). The TCR sequence derives from a woman between 40 and 50 years old with alopecia areata. Some clones in this sample may be carry-over from other donors' samples. This chain joins TRBV20-1 and TRBJ2-5, with 7 positions matching TRBD1. CDR3 bases: TGCAGTGCTAGAGCAACAGGGGACCAAGAGACCCAGTACTTC. It translates to CSARATGDQETQYF.